What follows describes a single T cell receptor (beta chain). The time point here: newly diagnosed GD, antithyroid drugs for less than 3 months. From RNA extracted from PBMCs, the TCR library was made. Libraries of TCR beta came from iRepertoire HTBI primers plus Arm-PCR of CDR3 regions. TCRdb re-called the multiplex PCR reads with MiXCR, one entry per CDR3 protein. The data contain just over 600,000 distinct CDR3 sequences, 15% to 20% of them singletons. The sample is drawn from a study of regulatory T cells in long-lasting Graves disease. The data also belong to a second study, concerning T cells in Graves' hyperthyroidism and ophthalmopathy. That source adds: Uncontrolled infection, other autoimmune disease, pregnancy or lactation disqualified patients from enrolment.

The sequence derives from a woman aged 25 to 39 with Graves disease. This specimen consisted of peripheral blood mononuclear cells (PBMCs), obtained at new diagnosis, from a patient treated with antithyroid drugs.

In DNA form, the CDR3 reads TGTGCCAGCAGCGTAGGAGAGGGGATTGGGTACACTGAAGCTTTCTTT. Translation: CASSVGEGIGYTEAFF. The chain is built from TRBV9 and TRBJ1-1, with D possibly matching TRBD1 (5 bases). Per the germline V gene, CDR1 is SGDLS and CDR2 is YYNGEE. CDR3 length: 16 amino acids. Trimming pared 0 bases from V and 3 bases from J, leaving 15 bases between.